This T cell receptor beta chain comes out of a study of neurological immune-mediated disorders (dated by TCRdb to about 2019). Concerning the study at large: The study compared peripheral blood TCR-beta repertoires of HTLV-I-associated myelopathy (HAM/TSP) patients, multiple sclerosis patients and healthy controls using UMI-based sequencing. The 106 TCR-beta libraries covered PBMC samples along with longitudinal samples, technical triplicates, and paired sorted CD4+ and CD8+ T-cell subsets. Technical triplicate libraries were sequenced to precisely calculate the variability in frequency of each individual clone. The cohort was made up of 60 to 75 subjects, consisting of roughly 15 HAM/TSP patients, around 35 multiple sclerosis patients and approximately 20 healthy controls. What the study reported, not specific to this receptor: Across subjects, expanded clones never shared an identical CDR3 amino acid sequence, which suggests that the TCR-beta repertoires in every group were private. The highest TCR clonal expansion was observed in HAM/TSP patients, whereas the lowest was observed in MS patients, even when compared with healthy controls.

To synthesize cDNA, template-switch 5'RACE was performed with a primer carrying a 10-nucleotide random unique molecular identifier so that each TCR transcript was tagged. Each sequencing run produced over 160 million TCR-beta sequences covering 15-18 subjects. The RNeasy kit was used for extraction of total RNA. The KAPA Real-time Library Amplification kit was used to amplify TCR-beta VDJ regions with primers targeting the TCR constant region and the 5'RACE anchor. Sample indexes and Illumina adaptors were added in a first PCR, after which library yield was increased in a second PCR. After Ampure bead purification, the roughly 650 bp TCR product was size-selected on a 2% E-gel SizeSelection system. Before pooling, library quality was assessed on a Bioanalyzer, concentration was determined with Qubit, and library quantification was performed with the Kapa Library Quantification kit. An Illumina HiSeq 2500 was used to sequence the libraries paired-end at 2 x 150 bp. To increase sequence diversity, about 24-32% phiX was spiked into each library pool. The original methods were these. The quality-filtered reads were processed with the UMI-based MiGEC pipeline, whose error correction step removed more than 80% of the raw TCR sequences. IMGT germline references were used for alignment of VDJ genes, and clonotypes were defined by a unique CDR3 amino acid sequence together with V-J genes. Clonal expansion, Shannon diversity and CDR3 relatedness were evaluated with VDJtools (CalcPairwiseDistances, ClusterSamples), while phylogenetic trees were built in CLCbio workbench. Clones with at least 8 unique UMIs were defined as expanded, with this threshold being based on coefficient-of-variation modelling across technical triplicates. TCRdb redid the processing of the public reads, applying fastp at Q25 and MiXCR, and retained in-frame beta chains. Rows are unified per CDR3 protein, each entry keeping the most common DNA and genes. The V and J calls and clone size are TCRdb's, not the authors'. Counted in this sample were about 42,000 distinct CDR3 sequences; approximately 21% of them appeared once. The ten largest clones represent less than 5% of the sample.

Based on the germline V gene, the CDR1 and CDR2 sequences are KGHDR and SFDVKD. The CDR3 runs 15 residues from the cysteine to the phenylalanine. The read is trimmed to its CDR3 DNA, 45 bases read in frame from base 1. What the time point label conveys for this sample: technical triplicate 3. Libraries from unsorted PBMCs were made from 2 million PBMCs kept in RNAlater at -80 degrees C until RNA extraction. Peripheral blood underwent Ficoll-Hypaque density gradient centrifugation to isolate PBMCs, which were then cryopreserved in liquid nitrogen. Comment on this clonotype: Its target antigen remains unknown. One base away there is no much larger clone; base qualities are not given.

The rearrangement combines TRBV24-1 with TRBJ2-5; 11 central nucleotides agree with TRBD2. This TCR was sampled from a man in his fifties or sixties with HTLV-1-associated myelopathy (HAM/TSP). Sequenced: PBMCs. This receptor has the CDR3 CTSDLLTSGKETQYF. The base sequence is TGTACCAGTGATTTGCTGACTAGCGGGAAAGAGACCCAGTACTTC.